One sample yielded the 6 T cell receptor beta chains listed below, sequenced in a study of T cell repertoires in cytomegalovirus infection. These receptors have no known antigen. TCRdb reprocessed the reads via MiXCR and lists one record per CDR3 protein. This sample has 700,000 to 950,000 distinct CDR3 sequences, with 30% to 35% found just once. Specimen: cultured CD8+ T cells from PBMCs, collected from culture after CMV antigen stimulation. The receptors stem from a human donor in good health (CMV status not recorded). Some clones in this sample may be carry-over from other donors' samples.

There are a few counts of this clonotype. This chain connects TRBV9 to TRBJ1-3; the D is unclear. This CDR3 contains 12 residues. Trimming left V 9 bases short and J 4 bases short, with 11 bases between. Per the germline V gene, CDR1 is SGDLS and CDR2 is YYNGEE. The CDR3 DNA sequence: TGTGCCACCTCACCGGGCGGAAACACCATATATTTT. Protein: CATSPGGNTIYF.

This clonotype came up a few times. The chain carries TRBV27 and TRBJ2-1, with TRBD1 identical over 8 bases. This CDR3 comprises 15 residues. Germline lookup yields CDR1 MNHEY and CDR2 SMNVEV (reference sequence). The V gene end was trimmed by 5 bases and the J gene end by 3 bases; junction bases not matched to a gene: 6. CDR3 amino acids: CASSQGQGGYNEQFF. Here the CDR3 DNA reads TGTGCCAGCAGTCAAGGACAGGGCGGCTACAATGAGCAGTTCTTC.

This clonotype occurred many times. The V gene is TRBV7-2, the J gene TRBJ1-1; no definite D call. The V and J ends lost 1 base and 8 bases respectively, with 5 bases between them. Per the germline V gene, CDR1 is SGHTA and CDR2 is FQGNSA. CDR3 size: 11 residues. CDR3 nucleotides: TGTGCCAGCAGCTTAGGGATAGAAGCTTTCTTT. It specifies CASSLGIEAFF.

Concerning this clonotype itself: This may come from a read error, since a much larger clone is one base off. V is TRBV6-5 and J is TRBJ2-1; TRBD1 aligns across 10 bases. Trimming at V came to 10 bases and at J to 3 bases, leaving 9 bases not matched to a gene. CDR3 length: 15 residues. Germline-derived CDR1 and CDR2 are MNHEY and SVGAGI. The CDR3 DNA is TGTGCCAACAGGCCCGACAGGGGGCTCTACAATGAGCAGTTCTTC. Protein sequence: CANRPDRGLYNEQFF.

This clonotype was detected only a few times. One junction end does not reproduce the germline sequence, and a read error may be involved. V usage is TRBV19 and J usage is TRBJ1-6, with 10 bases matching TRBD1. Germline CDR1 reads LNHDA; CDR2 reads SQIVND (reference sequence). This CDR3 spans 15 amino acids. This chain's CDR3 is CASSLDRGPNSPLHF. CDR3 DNA sequence: TGTGCCAGTAGTCTAGACAGGGGGCCGAATTCACCCCTCCACTTT.

The rearrangement joins TRBV7-2 to TRBJ1-4; D is uncertain. Deletions cut 3 bases from V and 8 bases from J, with 16 bases between. This CDR3 spans 15 amino acids. The germline gives CDR1 SGHTA, CDR2 FQGNSA. Written as DNA, the CDR3 is TGTGCCAGCAGCTTGGACGGTACAATGACGGAAAAACTGTTTTTT. It codes for CASSLDGTMTEKLFF.